These 27 T cell receptor beta chains originate from one sample sequenced in a study of T cell responses to AZD1222 COVID-19 vaccine. TCRdb keeps only in-frame clones here, not all; method: immunoSEQ multiplex PCR. The sample holds 55,000 to 80,000 clones; roughly 84% are singletons and the top ten take about 9.4%. The sample in question was peripheral blood, obtained on day 0 of AZD1222 vaccination. The origin of the receptors is an adult in good health.

The rearrangement uses TRBV10-1 and TRBJ1-5, with TRBD1 matching 7 bases. The CDR3 has 16 residues. Germline assignment: CDR1 WNHNN and CDR2 SYGVQD (reference sequence). J lost 8 bases, V lost 7 bases, and 17 bases had no gene match. The CDR3 loop reads CASTTHSKGATEPQHF. In DNA, the CDR3 is TGCGCCAGCACCACCCACTCAAAGGGGGCGACAGAGCCCCAGCATTTT.

This clone was counted a single time. The V call is TRBV27, the J call TRBJ1-1, with 9 bases matching TRBD1. In germline, CDR1 is MNHEY, CDR2 SMNVEV (reference sequence). The CDR3 spans 14 residues. V shed 6 bases and J 4 bases; nucleotides not matched to a gene: 6. As DNA, the CDR3 is TGTGCCAGCAGACTACAGGGGGCCGGCACTGAAGCTTTCTTT. It translates to CASRLQGAGTEAFF.

V and J are TRBV6-1 and TRBJ1-1; D ambiguous. Trimming pared 3 bases from V and 3 bases from J, leaving 14 bases between. Germline loops: CDR1 MNHNS, CDR2 SASEGT. The CDR3 consists of 15 residues. The CDR3 is CASSDRAGWDTEAFF. CDR3 bases: TGTGCCAGCAGTGACCGCGCCGGGTGGGACACTGAAGCTTTCTTT.

The chain uses TRBV4-1 and TRBJ1-6; D not certain. Germline-derived CDR1 and CDR2 are MGHRA and YSYEKL. V gave up 8 bases and J gave up 10 bases, with 3 bases separating them. This CDR3 contains 9 residues. DNA of the CDR3: TGCGCCAGCGGGTCACCCCTCCACTTT. This sequence encodes CASGSPLHF.

This clone is medium-sized in the sample. The gene calls are TRBV19 and TRBJ1-6, with D tentatively TRBD1 (5 bases). Looked up from germline, CDR1 is LNHDA and CDR2 is SQIVND (reference sequence). V gave up 7 bases and J gave up 7 bases, with 20 bases separating them. The CDR3 totals 16 residues. The CDR3 region has the DNA TGTGCCAGTACCCCCCGGGGGGTGCTCCAGAATTCACCCCTCCACTTT. This codes for CASTPRGVLQNSPLHF.

Concerning this clone itself: Within the sample, other DNA sequences also encode this same CDR3. V is TRBV4-2 and J is TRBJ2-7; D perhaps matches TRBD2 (5 bases). There are 18 residues in the CDR3. CDR1 is LGHNA and CDR2 is YNFKEQ in the germline V gene. The germline V and J ends were trimmed by 1 base and 0 bases, with 19 bases remaining between them. CDR3 sequence (DNA): TGTGCCAGCAGCCAAGGTTTTTTGAGGGCCCGGAGCTCCTACGAGCAGTACTTC. Protein product: CASSQGFLRARSSYEQYF.

The chain uses TRBV9 and TRBJ1-2; perhaps TRBD1 as D (6 bases). CDR3 length: 14 residues. The germline V gene has CDR1 SGDLS and CDR2 YYNGEE. V lost 4 bases to trimming and J lost 0 bases, with 10 bases between them. The CDR3 sequence is CASSQTGSNYGYTF. DNA of the CDR3: TGTGCCAGCAGCCAGACAGGTTCTAACTATGGCTACACCTTC.

The chain carries TRBV5-1 and TRBJ1-4; 8 bases line up with TRBD1. Germline V lookup: CDR1 SGHRS, CDR2 YFSETQ. After removal of 2 bases from V and 5 bases from J, the junction contained 5 bases not matched to a gene. The CDR3 runs 15 residues. DNA of the CDR3: TGCGCCAGCAGCTTACAGGACAGGGAAAATGAAAAACTGTTTTTT. Translation gives CASSLQDRENEKLFF.

V usage is TRBV6-6 and J usage is TRBJ1-1; 10 bases are a match to TRBD1. Germline V gene data show CDR1 as MNHNY and CDR2 as SVGAGI (reference sequence). V shed 6 bases, J shed 1 base, and the junction held 5 bases outside the gene matches. This CDR3 contains 15 residues. CDR3 sequence: CASSPRTGGNTEAFF. CDR3 DNA: TGTGCCAGCAGCCCCAGGACAGGGGGGAACACTGAAGCTTTCTTT.

This clone was seen only once. V is TRBV12-3 or TRBV12-4 and J is TRBJ2-3, with TRBD2 identical over 7 bases. The CDR3 spans 13 residues. V dropped 7 bases and J dropped 3; count of bases not matched to a gene: 4. The CDR3 DNA reads as TGTGCCAGCACCGGACTAGAAACAGATACGCAGTATTTT. Translation: CASTGLETDTQYF.

This chain joins TRBV3-1 (or the pseudogene TRBV3-2) and TRBJ1-5; 8 nucleotides agree with TRBD1. This CDR3 comprises 14 residues. The ends lost 0 bases at V and 8 bases at J; junction bases unmatched: 3. Germline loops: CDR1 LGHDT, CDR2 YNNKEL (reference sequence). The CDR3 DNA is TGTGCCAGCAGCCAAGAGGACAGGGCCAAGCCCCAGCATTTT. Its protein product is CASSQEDRAKPQHF.

The chain joins TRBV19 to TRBJ1-1; 7 bases are shared with TRBD1. The CDR3 totals 14 residues. The V and J ends lost 7 bases and 0 bases, in that order; junction bases with no gene match: 5. Looked up from germline, CDR1 is LNHDA and CDR2 is SQIVND (reference sequence). The CDR3 coding sequence is TGTGCCAGTATCGGGACAGTTTTGAACACTGAAGCTTTCTTT. Its protein product is CASIGTVLNTEAFF.

Only a few counts were recorded for this clone. The gene calls are TRBV5-1 and TRBJ2-1; D gene ambiguous. CDR3 size: 12 residues. Deletions cut 3 bases from V and 8 bases from J, with 9 bases between. Germline V CDR1 and CDR2: SGHRS, YFSETQ. CDR3: CASSSSRDEQFF. CDR3 nucleotides: TGCGCCAGCAGCTCTTCACGCGATGAGCAGTTCTTC.

CDR3 in DNA: TGCGCCAGCAGCTTGGAAGGGACAGGGGCTGGAAACACCATATATTTT. It encodes CASSLEGTGAGNTIYF. V gene TRBV5-1 combines with J gene TRBJ1-3, with 10 bases identical to TRBD1. Trimming took 0 bases from V and 2 from J; bases not matched to a gene: 2. The CDR3 totals 16 residues. Germline CDR1 and CDR2: SGHRS and YFSETQ. The whole variable domain, remainder taken from reference TRBV5-1 and TRBJ1-3, is KAGVTQTPRYLIKTRGQQVTLSCSPISGHRSVSWYQQTPGQGLQFLFEYFSETQRNKGNFPGRFSGRQFSNSRSEMNVSTLELGDSALYLCASSLEGTGAGNTIYFGEGSWLTVV.

The rearrangement links TRBV7-2 to TRBJ2-7; 10 bases map to TRBD1. J gave up 4 bases and V 2 bases, and 5 bases lay outside the gene matches. Germline values: CDR1 SGHTA, CDR2 FQGNSA. The CDR3 length is 15 residues. CDR3 region: CASSLRDRGAYEQYF. In DNA form, the CDR3 reads TGTGCCAGCAGCTTAAGGGACAGGGGAGCATACGAGCAGTACTTC.

J is TRBJ2-3 and V is TRBV7-9, with 9 bases that match TRBD2. The CDR3 consists of 16 residues. Germline CDR1 reads SEHNR; CDR2 reads FQNEAQ (reference sequence). Trimming cost V 3 bases and J 2 bases; bases outside gene matches: 6. The CDR3 coding sequence is TGTGCCAGCAGCTTGAATCTAGCGGGGTTCACAGATACGCAGTATTTT. Protein sequence: CASSLNLAGFTDTQYF.

This rearrangement joins TRBV10-2 to TRBJ2-2, with D possibly matching TRBD1 (5 bases). The germline V gene has CDR1 WSHSY and CDR2 SAAADI. The germline V and J ends were trimmed by 7 bases and 1 base, with 10 bases remaining between them. This CDR3 is 14 amino acids long. The CDR3 sequence: CASMETVNTGELFF. The DNA for the CDR3 is TGCGCCAGCATGGAGACAGTGAACACCGGGGAGCTGTTTTTT.

This clone was seen once. The V and J genes are TRBV28 and TRBJ1-2; TRBD1 might be the D (5 bases). Deletions cut 8 bases from V and 5 bases from J, with 18 bases between. In germline, CDR1 is MDHEN, CDR2 SYDVKM. The CDR3 totals 14 residues. CDR3 sequence reads: CASSTGGWTYGYTF. In DNA form, the CDR3 reads TGTGCCAGCTCAACGGGGGGTTGGACGTATGGCTACACCTTC.

V is TRBV28 and J is TRBJ1-2, with TRBD1 matching 9 bases. This CDR3 comprises 14 residues. V dropped 5 bases and J dropped 8; count of bases not matched to a gene: 9. Germline V lookup: CDR1 MDHEN, CDR2 SYDVKM. CDR3 loop: CASSLTGGGGGYTF. The CDR3 DNA reads as TGTGCCAGCAGTCTCACAGGGGGCGGTGGGGGCTACACCTTC.

The chain has TRBV6-2 or TRBV6-3 and TRBJ2-1; possible D gene TRBD2, 6 bases. Trimming cost V 0 bases and J 12 bases, with 6 bases left between them. Germline V CDR1 and CDR2: MNHEY, SVGEGT. This CDR3 comprises 11 residues. The CDR3 region is CASSYSGGQFF. In nucleotides, the CDR3 is TGTGCCAGCAGTTACTCCGGGGGGCAGTTCTTC.

The rearrangement joins TRBV5-3 to TRBJ2-5; 15 bases match TRBD2. TRBV5-3 has ORF status, its function being uncertain. J was trimmed by 2 bases and V by 7 bases; bases with no gene match: 6. The CDR3 is made up of 16 amino acids. The CDR3 sequence: CARVPGLAGGQETQYF. CDR3 DNA: TGTGCCAGAGTCCCCGGACTAGCGGGGGGGCAAGAGACCCAGTACTTC.

V gene TRBV4-2 combines with J gene TRBJ2-5; D might be TRBD2 (6 bases). The V gene's germline CDR1 is LGHNA and CDR2 YNFKEQ. The length of the CDR3 is 16 residues. V lost 3 bases and J lost 5, with 19 bases in between. The CDR3 loop reads CASSQGGLLTQETQYF. CDR3 bases: TGTGCCAGCAGCCAGGGGGGACTTCTTACCCAGGAGACCCAGTACTTC.

This chain uses TRBV7-6 with TRBJ2-2; possibly TRBD1 for D (6 bases). Trimming left V 5 bases short and J 1 base short, with 14 bases between. The CDR3 extends over 16 amino acids. Per the germline V gene, CDR1 is SGHVS and CDR2 is FNYEAQ. In nucleotides, the CDR3 is TGTGCCAGCAGCCGCAACCCGACAGGGAACACCGGGGAGCTGTTTTTT. This gives the protein CASSRNPTGNTGELFF.

This clone showed up just a few times. CDR3 in amino acids: CASSFSRGLGSYNSPLHF. Written as DNA, the CDR3 is TGTGCCAGCAGTTTCTCCAGGGGGCTCGGCTCCTATAATTCACCCCTCCACTTT. The chain uses TRBV28 and TRBJ1-6, with 8 bases fitting TRBD1. Germline CDR1 MDHEN, CDR2 SYDVKM. There are 18 residues in the CDR3. V dropped 3 bases and J dropped 0; count of bases not matched to a gene: 7.

The V call is TRBV6-1, the J call TRBJ2-3; D is possibly TRBD2 (5 bases). Germline V gene data show CDR1 as MNHNS and CDR2 as SASEGT. There are 16 residues in the CDR3. Trimming left V 1 base short and J 7 bases short, with 18 bases between. The DNA for the CDR3 is TGTGCCAGCAGTGAAGAACCCCAGCTAGCCCGACATACGCAGTATTTT. This codes for CASSEEPQLARHTQYF.

This rearrangement joins TRBV11-2 to TRBJ1-1; D gene uncertain. The CDR3 has 12 amino acids. Trimming cost V 5 bases and J 8 bases, with 12 bases left between them. Germline CDR1 is SGHAT and CDR2 is FQNNGV. CDR3 amino acids: CASSMRELEAFF. The CDR3 bases are TGTGCCAGCAGCATGCGAGAACTCGAAGCTTTCTTT. The full variable domain, in which reference TRBV11-2 and TRBJ1-1 provide the parts outside the CDR3, is EAGVAQSPRYKIIEKRQSVAFWCNPISGHATLYWYQQILGQGPKLLIQFQNNGVVDDSQLPKDRFSAERLKGVDSTLKIQPAKLEDSAVYLCASSMRELEAFFGQGTRLTVV.

The chain recombines TRBV7-9 with TRBJ1-1; tentative D call: TRBD1 (5 bases). The V end lost 6 bases, the J end lost 5 bases, and 16 bases lay between the germline ends. CDR1 and CDR2 (germline): SEHNR, FQNEAQ (reference sequence). CDR3 length: 14 amino acids. The CDR3 region has the DNA TGTGCCAGCAGACTCCAGGGTGTAGGAACTGAAGCTTTCTTT. The encoded protein is CASRLQGVGTEAFF.